The 21 T cell receptor beta chains below come from one sample, sequenced in a study of blood T cell repertoires in COVID-19. Libraries were prepared by immunoSEQ multiplex PCR; TCRdb keeps only in-frame clonotypes and omits some of them. The sample consists of about 14,000 clones, roughly 89% of them appearing once. What was sequenced was peripheral blood. These receptors all stem from a human donor in a cohort sampled during active COVID-19.

The rearrangement joins TRBV19 to TRBJ1-5; tentative D call: TRBD1 (5 bases). V lost 5 bases and J lost 6, with 8 bases in between. Looked up from germline, CDR1 is LNHDA and CDR2 is SQIVND (reference sequence). The CDR3 has 12 residues. For the CDR3, the DNA is TGTGCCAGTAGTCGGGGGATTCAGCCCCAGCATTTT. Translating it yields CASSRGIQPQHF.

This clone occurred once. The chain recombines TRBV5-1 with TRBJ1-1; 8 bases agree with TRBD1. With 0 bases clipped from V and 4 bases from J, the junction kept 5 bases outside the gene matches. There are 15 residues in the CDR3. Germline V gives CDR1 SGHRS, CDR2 YFSETQ. CDR3 in DNA: TGCGCCAGCAGCTTGGGACAGGGGATGTCCACTGAAGCTTTCTTT. This codes for CASSLGQGMSTEAFF.

The chain is built from TRBV12-1 and TRBJ2-2; TRBD1, as called in the table, went unchecked against the DNA. TRBV12-1 is designated a pseudogene. The CDR3 loop spans 19 amino acids. This chain's CDR3 is CASSFVTGGPNTNTGELFF. For the CDR3, the DNA is TGTGCCAGCAGCTTTGTTACAGGGGGCCCGAATACGAACACCGGGGAGCTGTTTTTT.

J is TRBJ2-1 and V is TRBV10-3, with 12 bases identical to TRBD2. The CDR3 totals 17 residues. From germline, CDR1 is ENHRY and CDR2 SYGVKD. After removal of 7 bases from V and 8 bases from J, the junction contained 15 bases not matched to a gene. The CDR3 DNA reads TGTGCCATCAACACACTAGAGACTAGCGGGAGTTCGGATGAGCAGTTCTTC. It specifies CAINTLETSGSSDEQFF.

This clone was counted only a few times. The CDR3 region is CASSSPSDEQFF. DNA for the CDR3: TGCGCCAGCAGCTCTCCTTCGGATGAGCAGTTCTTC. The chain recombines TRBV5-1 with TRBJ2-1; D is ambiguous. Trimming stripped 3 bases from V and 8 bases from J, with 9 bases between. The CDR3 runs to 12 residues. Germline V CDR1 and CDR2: SGHRS, YFSETQ.

In this sample, this clone turned up a few times. The rearrangement links TRBV5-1 to TRBJ1-2; 9 nucleotides align to TRBD1. CDR1 and CDR2 from the germline V gene are SGHRS and YFSETQ. Germline trimming cut 3 bases from V and 3 bases from J; bases unmatched to any gene: 3. The CDR3 totals 14 residues. CDR3 in amino acids: CASSWDRVDYGYTF. CDR3 sequence (DNA): TGCGCCAGCAGCTGGGACAGGGTCGACTATGGCTACACCTTC.

The chain uses TRBV28 and TRBJ1-1; D may be TRBD1 (5 bases). The V end lost 6 bases, the J end lost 1 base, and 9 bases lay between the germline ends. Per the germline V gene, CDR1 is MDHEN and CDR2 is SYDVKM. The CDR3 is made up of 13 amino acids. CDR3 in DNA: TGTGCCAGCAGCCCGGGGGGGAACACTGAAGCTTTCTTT. Amino acid sequence: CASSPGGNTEAFF.

As to this clone: The same CDR3 arises from other DNA sequences in this sample as well. The CDR3 loop reads CASSLSGNYEQYF. As DNA, the CDR3 is TGCGCCAGCAGCTTGTCGGGGAACTACGAGCAGTACTTC. The chain couples TRBV5-1 to TRBJ2-7; maybe TRBD2 (5 bases). In germline, CDR1 is SGHRS, CDR2 YFSETQ. The CDR3 runs to 13 residues. Trimming removed 1 base at V and 3 bases at J, with 8 bases between.

The chain couples TRBV6-5 to TRBJ1-5; D is perhaps TRBD1 (6 bases). V was trimmed by 6 bases and J by 5 bases, leaving 11 bases between them. CDR1 and CDR2 (germline): MNHEY, SVGAGI. The CDR3 length is 13 residues. As DNA, the CDR3 is TGTGCCAGCAGCCCCAGGGGAGATCAGCCCCAGCATTTT. It translates to CASSPRGDQPQHF.

This clone has just one count. The chain is built from TRBV2 and TRBJ1-5; possible D gene TRBD1, 5 bases. The germline gives CDR1 SNHLY, CDR2 FYNNEI. This CDR3 is 14 amino acids long. The CDR3 nucleotides are TGTGGCAGGGAGGGGAGGCGGGGCAATCAGCCCCAGCATTTT. This codes for CGREGRRGNQPQHF.

The gene calls are TRBV5-1 and TRBJ1-5; TRBD1 might be the D (5 bases). Trimming took 4 bases from V and 2 from J, leaving 10 bases between them. The CDR3 is 14 amino acids. Germline CDR1 is SGHRS and CDR2 is YFSETQ. This CDR3 is CASSGGDRNQPQHF. Here the CDR3 DNA reads TGCGCCAGCAGCGGGGGGGATCGCAATCAGCCCCAGCATTTT.

The genes are TRBV5-1 and TRBJ2-1, with D perhaps TRBD2 (6 bases). The CDR3 extends over 16 amino acids. The V end lost 2 bases, the J end lost 2 bases, and 14 bases lay between the germline ends. Germline CDR1 and CDR2: SGHRS and YFSETQ. CDR3 protein: CASSFPGGEPYNEQFF. In nucleotides, the CDR3 is TGCGCCAGCAGCTTCCCTGGCGGGGAGCCCTACAATGAGCAGTTCTTC.

The gene calls are TRBV4-1 and TRBJ2-5; 11 nucleotides agree with TRBD2. The CDR3 contains 15 residues. The germline V gene encodes CDR1 MGHRA and CDR2 YSYEKL. V trimming: 5 bases; J trimming: 5 bases; junction bases outside the gene matches: 7. The CDR3 spells CASSAISGRDETQYF. CDR3 bases: TGCGCCAGCAGCGCGATTAGCGGGAGGGATGAGACCCAGTACTTC.

This clone was detected once. This chain connects TRBV30 to TRBJ2-3; D is perhaps TRBD2 (6 bases). Trimming pared 4 bases from V and 1 base from J, leaving 9 bases between. The CDR3 length is 13 residues. Germline V gene data show CDR1 as GTSNPN and CDR2 as SVGIG (reference sequence). CDR3 DNA: TGTGCCTGGAATCCGGGGGGCACAGATACGCAGTATTTT. It translates to CAWNPGGTDTQYF. Full variable domain (remainder filled in from reference TRBV30 and TRBJ2-3): SQTIHQWPATLVQPVGSPLSLECTVEGTSNPNLYWYRQAAGRGLQLLFYSVGIGQISSEVPQNLSASRPQDRQFILSSKKLLLSDSGFYLCAWNPGGTDTQYFGPGTRLTVL.

V and J are TRBV5-4 and TRBJ2-5; 10 nucleotides match TRBD1. Losses at the gene ends were 4 bases for V and 5 bases for J; bases not matched to a gene: 5. The CDR3 length is 14 residues. Germline assignment: CDR1 SGHNT and CDR2 YYREEE (reference sequence). The CDR3 loop reads CASSRQGAVETQYF. CDR3 nucleotides: TGTGCCAGCAGCCGACAGGGGGCTGTGGAGACCCAGTACTTC.

This clone was picked up one time. The gene calls are TRBV7-2 and TRBJ2-5, with D tentatively TRBD1 (5 bases). CDR1 and CDR2 (germline): SGHTA, FQGNSA. Trimming took 3 bases from V and 5 from J, leaving 13 bases between them. This CDR3 region has 14 residues. CDR3 in DNA: TGTGCCAGCAGCTTCGGGCGTAAGGGGGAGACCCAGTACTTC. It encodes CASSFGRKGETQYF.

V usage is TRBV5-6 and J usage is TRBJ2-7; 12 bases fit TRBD2. Germline trimming cut 2 bases from V and 5 bases from J; bases unmatched to any gene: 2. Germline lookup yields CDR1 SGHDT and CDR2 YYEEEE. The CDR3 contains 14 residues. The CDR3 sequence: CASSLLAGGHEQYF. The CDR3, as DNA: TGTGCCAGCAGCTTACTAGCGGGGGGTCACGAGCAGTACTTC.

This clone showed up just once. V gene TRBV3-1 (or the pseudogene TRBV3-2) combines with J gene TRBJ2-1; tentative D call: TRBD1 (5 bases). The length of the CDR3 is 15 residues. V was cut by 4 bases and J by 2 bases, with 12 bases left in between. Germline V lookup: CDR1 LGHDT, CDR2 YNNKEL (reference sequence). CDR3 amino acids: CASSLTEAPYNEQFF. The DNA for the CDR3 is TGTGCCAGCAGCCTGACAGAGGCTCCCTACAATGAGCAGTTCTTC.

This clone was seen a few times. This rearrangement joins TRBV6-4 to TRBJ2-7; 7 bases agree with TRBD1. Germline V gene sequence: CDR1 MRHNA, CDR2 SNTAGT. V was pared by 3 bases and J by 1 base, with 12 bases of the junction left unmatched. The CDR3 length is 17 residues. The CDR3 here is CASSDPRQGIPSYEQYF. CDR3 nucleotide sequence: TGTGCCAGCAGTGATCCCCGACAGGGCATCCCATCCTACGAGCAGTACTTC.

V and J are TRBV7-9 and TRBJ2-1; D perhaps matches TRBD2 (6 bases). The V and J ends lost 5 bases and 2 bases respectively, with 13 bases between them. Germline V gene sequence: CDR1 SEHNR, CDR2 FQNEAQ (reference sequence). The CDR3 length is 15 residues. Written as DNA, the CDR3 is TGTGCCAGCAGCCCCCCCGGGGGAGCCTACAATGAGCAGTTCTTC. Amino acid sequence: CASSPPGGAYNEQFF.

This chain connects TRBV7-6 to TRBJ2-3; 10 nucleotides line up with TRBD1. CDR1 and CDR2 from the germline V gene are SGHVS and FNYEAQ. The CDR3 extends over 15 amino acids. The V and J ends lost 5 bases and 4 bases, in that order; junction bases with no gene match: 6. The CDR3 spells CASSTGTGEADTQYF. For the CDR3, the DNA is TGTGCCAGCAGCACCGGGACAGGGGAGGCAGATACGCAGTATTTT.